Included here is one T cell receptor (beta chain) sequence, with context. Its target is unknown. The run depth of the assay was deep. Per the authors' pipeline: Filtering was not the same, since immunoSEQ gave junction-only sequences without quality scores. Sequenced by immunoSEQ multiplex PCR; TCRdb stores in-frame clones only, minus some. For V, J and clone size, that table is used; D and trimming come from the DNA. The repertoire holds some 690,000 clones, with 90% as singletons. The record originates from a study of shared clonotypes between healthy human individuals. Study-level findings and limits: The expectation was that sequencing depth would affect clonotype sharing among donors.

Germline-derived CDR1 and CDR2 are LNHNV and YYDKDF (reference sequence). This CDR3 is built from 15 residues. Trimming removed 0 bases at V and 4 bases at J, with 13 bases between. The sample was memory CD8+ T cells from PBMCs. The subset is: CD45RO+ cells pooled with CCR7-negative TemRA cells. The V gene is TRBV15, the J gene TRBJ2-7; D remains unclear. The sequence came from a man between 18 and 35 years old in good health. Some clones in this sample may be carry-over from other donors' samples. This CDR3 is CATSRERATSYEQYF. The CDR3, as DNA: TGTGCCACCAGCAGAGAAAGGGCCACCTCATACGAGCAGTACTTC.